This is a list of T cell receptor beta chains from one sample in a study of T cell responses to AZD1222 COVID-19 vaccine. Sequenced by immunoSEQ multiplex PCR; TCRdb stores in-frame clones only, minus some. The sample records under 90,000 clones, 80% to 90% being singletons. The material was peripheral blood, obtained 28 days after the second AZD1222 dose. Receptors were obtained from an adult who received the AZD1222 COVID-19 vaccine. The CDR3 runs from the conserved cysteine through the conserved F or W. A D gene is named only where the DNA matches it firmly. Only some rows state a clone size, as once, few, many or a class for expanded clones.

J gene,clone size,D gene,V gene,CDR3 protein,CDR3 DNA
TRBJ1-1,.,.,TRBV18,CASSTGLGTEAFF,TGTGCCAGCTCCACAGGGCTCGGGACTGAAGCTTTCTTT
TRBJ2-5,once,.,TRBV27,CASTPAGRETQYF,TGTGCCAGCACCCCGGCTGGTCGAGAGACCCAGTACTTC
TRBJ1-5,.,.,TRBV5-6,CASSARINQPQHF,TGTGCCAGCAGCGCGCGGATTAATCAGCCCCAGCATTTT
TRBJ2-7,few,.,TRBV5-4,CASSFGVYEQYF,TGTGCCAGCAGCTTTGGGGTGTACGAGCAGTACTTC
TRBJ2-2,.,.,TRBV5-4,CASSLDQEPYLRGTGELFF,TGTGCCAGCAGCTTGGATCAGGAACCCTACCTCCGGGGGACCGGGGAGCTGTTTTTT
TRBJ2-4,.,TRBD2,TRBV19,CASSPSGLAGRAKNIQYF,TGTGCCAGTAGTCCCAGTGGACTAGCGGGGAGAGCCAAAAACATTCAGTACTTC
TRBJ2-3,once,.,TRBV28,CASSLLWGTDTQYF,TGTGCCAGCAGTTTATTGTGGGGCACAGATACGCAGTATTTT
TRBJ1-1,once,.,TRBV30,CARDSLGSTEAFF,TGTGCCCGTGACAGCCTGGGATCCACTGAAGCTTTCTTT
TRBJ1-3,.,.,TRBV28,CASSLLNSGNTIYF,TGTGCCAGCAGTTTACTAAACTCTGGAAACACCATATATTTT
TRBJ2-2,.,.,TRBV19,CASSISSGLTGELFF,TGTGCCAGTAGTATTAGTTCAGGGCTCACCGGGGAGCTGTTTTTT
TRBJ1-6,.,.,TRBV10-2,CASSESGGQGSSPLHF,TGCGCCAGCAGTGAGTCAGGCGGGCAGGGGAGTTCACCCCTCCACTTT
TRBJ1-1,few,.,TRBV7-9,CASSLTGRGNTEAFF,TGTGCCAGCAGCTTAACAGGGCGGGGGAACACTGAAGCTTTCTTT
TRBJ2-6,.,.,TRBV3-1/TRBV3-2,CASSPPETVYSGANVLTF,TGTGCCAGCAGCCCCCCCGAGACAGTTTACTCTGGGGCCAACGTCCTGACTTTC
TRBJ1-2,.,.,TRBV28,CASSPDTRYGYTF,TGTGCCAGCAGCCCGGACACTCGATATGGCTACACCTTC
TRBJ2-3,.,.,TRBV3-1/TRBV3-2,CASSHPSTDTQYF,TGTGCCAGCAGCCATCCTAGCACAGATACGCAGTATTTT
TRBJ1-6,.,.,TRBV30,CAWSETGNSPLHF,TGTGCCTGGAGTGAAACAGGGAATTCACCCCTCCACTTT
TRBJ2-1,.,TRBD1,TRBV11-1,CASATGLSYEQFF,TGTGCCAGTGCGACAGGGTTATCATATGAGCAGTTCTTC
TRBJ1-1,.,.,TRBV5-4,CASSLTPDTEAFF,TGTGCCAGCAGCTTAACCCCTGACACTGAAGCTTTCTTT
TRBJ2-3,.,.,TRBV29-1,CSVNTKSTDTQYF,TGCAGCGTTAACACTAAGAGCACAGATACGCAGTATTTT
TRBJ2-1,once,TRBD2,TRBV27,CASSRSGTSGGSEQFF,TGTGCCAGCAGTCGCTCCGGGACTAGCGGGGGAAGTGAGCAGTTCTTC
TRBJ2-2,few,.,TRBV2,CASSTTELTDSNTGELFF,TGTGCCAGCAGCACTACTGAACTGACAGACTCGAACACCGGGGAGCTGTTTTTT
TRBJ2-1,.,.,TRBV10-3,CAISDSGSYNEQFF,TGTGCCATCAGTGATTCGGGTTCCTACAATGAGCAGTTCTTC
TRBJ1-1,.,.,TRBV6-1,CASSEDTRRNTEAFF,TGTGCCAGCAGTGAAGATACAAGGCGGAACACTGAAGCTTTCTTT
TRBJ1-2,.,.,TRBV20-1,CSASPPLGGWGYTF,TGCAGTGCTAGTCCCCCTTTAGGAGGTTGGGGCTACACCTTC
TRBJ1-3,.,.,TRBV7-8,CASSWGSGLTGNTIYF,TGTGCCAGCAGCTGGGGCAGTGGGCTTACAGGAAACACCATATATTTT
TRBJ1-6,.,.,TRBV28,CASRSGKSSYNSPLHF,TGTGCCAGCAGGTCCGGGAAGAGCTCCTATAATTCACCCCTCCACTTT
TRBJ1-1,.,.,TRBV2,CASGYRENTEAFF,TGTGCCAGCGGGTACAGGGAGAACACTGAAGCTTTCTTT
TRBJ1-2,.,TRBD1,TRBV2,CASSGTGGTYGYTF,TGTGCCAGCAGTGGGACAGGGGGCACCTATGGCTACACCTTC
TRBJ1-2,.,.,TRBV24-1,CATSDLTVNYGYTF,TGTGCCACCAGTGACCTGACAGTTAACTATGGCTACACCTTC
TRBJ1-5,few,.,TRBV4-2,CASSQDVSLNQPQHF,TGTGCCAGCAGCCAAGACGTCAGCCTCAATCAGCCCCAGCATTTT
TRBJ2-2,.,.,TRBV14,CASSQASRANTGELFF,TGTGCCAGCAGCCAAGCTTCCAGGGCAAACACCGGGGAGCTGTTTTTT
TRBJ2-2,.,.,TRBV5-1,CASSNGPGRAGELFF,TGCGCCAGCAGCAACGGGCCAGGAAGGGCCGGGGAGCTGTTTTTT
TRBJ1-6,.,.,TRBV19,CASSPHARRLHF,TGTGCCAGTAGTCCGCATGCCCGGCGACTCCACTTT
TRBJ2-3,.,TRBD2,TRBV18,CASSGRTSGSTDTQYF,TGTGCCAGCTCAGGCAGGACTAGCGGATCCACAGATACGCAGTATTTT
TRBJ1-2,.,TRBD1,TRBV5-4,CASSLGQGSNYGYTF,TGTGCCAGCAGCTTGGGACAGGGTTCTAACTATGGCTACACCTTC
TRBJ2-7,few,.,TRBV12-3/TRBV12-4,CASSLVGGNEQYF,TGTGCCAGCAGTTTAGTAGGGGGGAACGAGCAGTACTTC
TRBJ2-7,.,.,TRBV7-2,CASSLSPGHGYEQYF,TGTGCCAGCAGCTTATCCCCGGGACACGGCTACGAGCAGTACTTC
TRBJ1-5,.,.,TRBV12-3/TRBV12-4,CASSLIGNQPQHF,TGTGCCAGCAGTTTAATCGGTAATCAGCCCCAGCATTTT
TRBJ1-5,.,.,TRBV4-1,CASSQVQGRGNQPQHF,TGCGCCAGCAGCCAAGTCCAGGGAAGGGGCAATCAGCCCCAGCATTTT
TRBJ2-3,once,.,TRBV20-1,CSGPTDTQYF,TGCAGTGGCCCGACGGATACGCAGTATTTT
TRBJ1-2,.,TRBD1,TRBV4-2,CASSQDGDRGTYGYTF,TGTGCCAGCAGCCAAGACGGAGACAGGGGGACCTATGGCTACACCTTC
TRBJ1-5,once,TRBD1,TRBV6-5,CASRDRGNRPQHF,TGTGCCAGCAGAGACAGGGGCAATCGGCCCCAGCATTTT
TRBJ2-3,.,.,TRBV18,CASSPQWTDTQYF,TGTGCCAGCTCACCCCAGTGGACAGATACGCAGTATTTT
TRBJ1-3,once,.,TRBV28,CASSLGAGGNTIYF,TGTGCCAGCAGTTTGGGGGCAGGAGGAAACACCATATATTTT
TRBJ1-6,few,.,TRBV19,CASSISQGSSYNSPLHF,TGTGCCAGTAGTATATCCCAGGGAAGCTCCTATAATTCACCCCTCCACTTT
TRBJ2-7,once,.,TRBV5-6,CASSSTGRYEQYF,TGTGCCAGCAGCTCGACTGGAAGATACGAGCAGTACTTC
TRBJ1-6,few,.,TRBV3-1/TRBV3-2,CASSQDRTGQYNYYNSPLHF,TGTGCCAGCAGCCAAGATCGCACAGGACAATATAATTACTATAATTCACCCCTCCACTTT
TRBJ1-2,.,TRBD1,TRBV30,CAWSRQGLYGYTF,TGTGCCTGGAGTCGACAGGGACTCTATGGCTACACCTTC
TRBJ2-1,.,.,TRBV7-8,CASSSSSVQFF,TGTGCCAGCAGCTCTAGTAGTGTGCAGTTCTTC
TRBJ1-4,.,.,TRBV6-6,CASSLIESEKLFF,TGTGCCAGCAGCCTCATTGAGAGTGAAAAACTGTTTTTT
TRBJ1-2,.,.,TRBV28,CASSSSGEDYGYTF,.
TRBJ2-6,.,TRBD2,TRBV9,CASSVSSGAGANVLTF,TGTGCCAGCAGCGTTTCAAGCGGGGCTGGGGCCAACGTCCTGACTTTC
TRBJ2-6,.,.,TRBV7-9,CASNVLNASGANVLTF,TGTGCCAGCAACGTGTTAAACGCCTCTGGGGCCAACGTCCTGACTTTC
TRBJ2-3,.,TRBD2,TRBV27,CASSFLGLAGGPLADTQYF,TGTGCCAGCAGTTTCCTTGGACTAGCGGGGGGGCCCTTGGCAGATACGCAGTATTTT
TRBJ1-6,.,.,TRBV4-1,CASSHESSYNSPLHF,TGCGCCAGCAGCCATGAGAGCTCCTATAATTCACCCCTCCACTTT
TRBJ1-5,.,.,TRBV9,CASSQGGNQPQHF,TGTGCCAGCAGTCAAGGGGGTAATCAGCCCCAGCATTTT
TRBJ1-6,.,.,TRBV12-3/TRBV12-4,CASSAPSSPLHF,TGTGCCAGCAGTGCTCCTTCCTCACCCCTCCACTTT